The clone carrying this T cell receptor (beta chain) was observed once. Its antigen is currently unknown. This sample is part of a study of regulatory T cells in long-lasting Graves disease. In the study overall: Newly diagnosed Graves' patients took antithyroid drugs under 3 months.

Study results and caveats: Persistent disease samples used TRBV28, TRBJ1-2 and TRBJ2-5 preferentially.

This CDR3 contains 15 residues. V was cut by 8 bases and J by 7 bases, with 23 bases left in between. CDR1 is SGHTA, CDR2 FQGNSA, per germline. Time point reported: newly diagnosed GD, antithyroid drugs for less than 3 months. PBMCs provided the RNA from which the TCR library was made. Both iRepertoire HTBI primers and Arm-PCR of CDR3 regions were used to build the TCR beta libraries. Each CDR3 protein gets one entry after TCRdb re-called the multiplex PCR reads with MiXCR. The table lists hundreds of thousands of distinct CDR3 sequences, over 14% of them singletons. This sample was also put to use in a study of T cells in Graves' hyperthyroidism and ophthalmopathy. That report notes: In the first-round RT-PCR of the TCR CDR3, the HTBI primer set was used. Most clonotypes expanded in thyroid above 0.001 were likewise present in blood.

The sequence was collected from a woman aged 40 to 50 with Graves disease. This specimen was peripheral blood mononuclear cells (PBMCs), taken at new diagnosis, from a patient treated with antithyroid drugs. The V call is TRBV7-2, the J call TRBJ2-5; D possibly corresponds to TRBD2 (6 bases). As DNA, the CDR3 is TGTGCCAGCTCACCCCGTCCTACGGGAGTGGGGACCCAGTACTTC. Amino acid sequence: CASSPRPTGVGTQYF. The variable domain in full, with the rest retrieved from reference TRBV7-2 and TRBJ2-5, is GAGVSQSPSNKVTEKGKDVELRCDPISGHTALYWYRQSLGQGLEFLIYFQGNSAPDKSGLPSDRFSAERTGGSVSTLTIQRTQQEDSAVYLCASSPRPTGVGTQYFGPGTRLLVL.